This T cell receptor (beta chain) comes out of a study of control samples from healthy donors and cancer patients. The CDR3 contains 18 residues. V lost 0 bases and J 7 bases, leaving 24 bases between the germline ends. Germline values: CDR1 SGHTA, CDR2 FQGNSA. Some clones are missing from TCRdb's copy, which holds only in-frame ones; the method was immunoSEQ multiplex PCR. Of about 130,000 clones listed, roughly 94% were seen once; the top ten hold approximately 15%. This TCR derives from a man aged 55-75 years with colorectal cancer. The source material was PBMCs. The V gene is TRBV7-2, the J gene TRBJ1-2; D possibly corresponds to TRBD1 (5 bases). The CDR3 nucleotides read TGTGCCAGCAGCTTAGCCATGCCGGGACTTAAAACTTCGGGTGGCTACACCTTC. This translates into CASSLAMPGLKTSGGYTF. Full variable domain (rest looked up from reference TRBV7-2 and TRBJ1-2): GAGVSQSPSNKVTEKGKDVELRCDPISGHTALYWYRQSLGQGLEFLIYFQGNSAPDKSGLPSDRFSAERTGGSVSTLTIQRTQQEDSAVYLCASSLAMPGLKTSGGYTFGSGTRLTVV.